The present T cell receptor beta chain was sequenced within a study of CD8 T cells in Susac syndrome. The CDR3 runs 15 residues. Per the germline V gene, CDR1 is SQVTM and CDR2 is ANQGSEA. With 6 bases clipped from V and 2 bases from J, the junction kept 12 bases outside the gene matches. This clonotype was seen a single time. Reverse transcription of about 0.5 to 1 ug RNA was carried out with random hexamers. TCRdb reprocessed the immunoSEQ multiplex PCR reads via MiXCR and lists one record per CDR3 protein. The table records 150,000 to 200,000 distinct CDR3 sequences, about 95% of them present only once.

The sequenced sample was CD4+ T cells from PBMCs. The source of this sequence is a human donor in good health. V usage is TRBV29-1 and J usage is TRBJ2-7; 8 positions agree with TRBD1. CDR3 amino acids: CSVSGPRTGTYEQYF. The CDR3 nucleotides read TGCAGCGTCTCAGGGCCCCGGACAGGGACCTACGAGCAGTACTTC.